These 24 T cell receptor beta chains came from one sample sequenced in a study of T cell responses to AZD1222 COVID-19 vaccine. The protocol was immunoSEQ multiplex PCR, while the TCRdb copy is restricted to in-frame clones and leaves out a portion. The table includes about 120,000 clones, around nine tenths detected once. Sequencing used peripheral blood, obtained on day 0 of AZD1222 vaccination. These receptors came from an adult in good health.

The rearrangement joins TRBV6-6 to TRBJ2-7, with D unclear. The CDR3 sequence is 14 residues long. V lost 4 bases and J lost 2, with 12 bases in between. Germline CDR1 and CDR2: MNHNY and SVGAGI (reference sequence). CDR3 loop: CASSSRTLTYEQYF. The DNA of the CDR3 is TGTGCCAGCAGTTCCCGGACCCTGACCTACGAGCAGTACTTC.

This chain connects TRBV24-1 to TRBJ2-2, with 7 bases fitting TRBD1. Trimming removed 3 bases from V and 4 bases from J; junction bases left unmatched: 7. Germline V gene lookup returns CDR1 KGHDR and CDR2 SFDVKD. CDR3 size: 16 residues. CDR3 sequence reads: CATSDTTGTVTGELFF. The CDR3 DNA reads TGTGCCACCAGTGATACTACCGGGACAGTCACCGGGGAGCTGTTTTTT.

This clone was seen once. Here the CDR3 reads CASSRGQNTEAFF. The DNA of the CDR3 is TGTGCCAGCAGCCGGGGACAGAACACTGAAGCTTTCTTT. J is TRBJ1-1 and V is TRBV11-2, with D maybe TRBD1 (6 bases). The CDR3 length is 13 residues. Germline CDR1 reads SGHAT; CDR2 reads FQNNGV. V was pared by 5 bases and J by 1 base, with 8 bases between. Variable domain in full (rest from reference TRBV11-2 and TRBJ1-1): EAGVAQSPRYKIIEKRQSVAFWCNPISGHATLYWYQQILGQGPKLLIQFQNNGVVDDSQLPKDRFSAERLKGVDSTLKIQPAKLEDSAVYLCASSRGQNTEAFFGQGTRLTVV.

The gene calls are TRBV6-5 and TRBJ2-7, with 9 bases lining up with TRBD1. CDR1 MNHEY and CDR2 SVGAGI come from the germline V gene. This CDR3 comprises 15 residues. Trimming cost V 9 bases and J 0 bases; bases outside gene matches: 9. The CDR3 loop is CASITGTGRSYEQYF. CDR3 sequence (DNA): TGTGCCAGTATTACCGGGACAGGGCGCTCCTACGAGCAGTACTTC.

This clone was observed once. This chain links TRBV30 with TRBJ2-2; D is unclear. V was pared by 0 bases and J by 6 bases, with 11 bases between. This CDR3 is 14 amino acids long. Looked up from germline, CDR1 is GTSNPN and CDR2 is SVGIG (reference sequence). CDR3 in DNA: TGTGCCTGGAGTGTAGTAAAGCACGCCGGGGAGCTGTTTTTT. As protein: CAWSVVKHAGELFF. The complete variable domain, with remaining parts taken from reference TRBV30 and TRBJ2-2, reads SQTIHQWPATLVQPVGSPLSLECTVEGTSNPNLYWYRQAAGRGLQLLFYSVGIGQISSEVPQNLSASRPQDRQFILSSKKLLLSDSGFYLCAWSVVKHAGELFFGEGSRLTVL.

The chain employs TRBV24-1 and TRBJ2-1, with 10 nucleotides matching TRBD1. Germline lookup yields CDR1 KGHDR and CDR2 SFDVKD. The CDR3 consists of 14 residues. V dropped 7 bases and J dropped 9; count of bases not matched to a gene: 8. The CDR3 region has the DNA TGTGCCACCAGGGCCGGGACAGGGGACGGTGAGCAGTTCTTC. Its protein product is CATRAGTGDGEQFF.

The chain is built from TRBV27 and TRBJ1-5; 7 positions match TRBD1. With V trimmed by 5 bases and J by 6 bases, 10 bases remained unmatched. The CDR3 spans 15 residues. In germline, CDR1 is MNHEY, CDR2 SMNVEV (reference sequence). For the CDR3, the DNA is TGTGCCAGCAGTCCGGGACAGCTAGAATTTCAGCCCCAGCATTTT. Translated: CASSPGQLEFQPQHF.

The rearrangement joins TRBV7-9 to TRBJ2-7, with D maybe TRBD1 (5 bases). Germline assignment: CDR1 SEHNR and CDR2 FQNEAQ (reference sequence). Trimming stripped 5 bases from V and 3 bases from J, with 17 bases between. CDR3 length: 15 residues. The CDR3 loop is CASSPLDQGDYEQYF. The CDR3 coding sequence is TGTGCCAGCAGCCCCCTGGATCAGGGCGACTACGAGCAGTACTTC.

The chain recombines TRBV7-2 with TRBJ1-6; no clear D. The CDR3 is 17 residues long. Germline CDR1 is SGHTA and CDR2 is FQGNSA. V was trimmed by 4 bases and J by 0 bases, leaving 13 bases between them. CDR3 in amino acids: CASSWAGRSSYNSPLHF. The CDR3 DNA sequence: TGTGCCAGCAGCTGGGCAGGTCGCAGCTCCTATAATTCACCCCTCCACTTT. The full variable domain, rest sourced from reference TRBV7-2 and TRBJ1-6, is GAGVSQSPSNKVTEKGKDVELRCDPISGHTALYWYRQSLGQGLEFLIYFQGNSAPDKSGLPSDRFSAERTGGSVSTLTIQRTQQEDSAVYLCASSWAGRSSYNSPLHFGNGTRLTVT.

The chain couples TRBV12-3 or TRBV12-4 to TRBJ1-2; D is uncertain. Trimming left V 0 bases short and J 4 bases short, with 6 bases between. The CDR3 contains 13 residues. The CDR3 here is CASSLAGPYGYTF. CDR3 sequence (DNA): TGTGCCAGCAGTTTAGCCGGTCCCTATGGCTACACCTTC.

The CDR3 here is CAFPTSGSYNEQFF. CDR3 nucleotide sequence: TGTGCCTTCCCGACTAGCGGGAGCTACAATGAGCAGTTCTTC. The chain employs TRBV30 and TRBJ2-1; TRBD2 matches at 12 bases. Germline V CDR1 and CDR2: GTSNPN, SVGIG (reference sequence). The CDR3 sequence is 14 residues long. Trimming at V came to 7 bases and at J to 3 bases, leaving 4 bases not matched to a gene.

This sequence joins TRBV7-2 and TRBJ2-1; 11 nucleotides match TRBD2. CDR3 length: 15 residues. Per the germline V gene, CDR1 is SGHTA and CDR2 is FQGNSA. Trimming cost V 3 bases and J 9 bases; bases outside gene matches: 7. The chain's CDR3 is CASSFRLAGRGEQFF. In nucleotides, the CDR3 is TGTGCCAGCAGCTTCAGACTAGCGGGAAGAGGTGAGCAGTTCTTC.

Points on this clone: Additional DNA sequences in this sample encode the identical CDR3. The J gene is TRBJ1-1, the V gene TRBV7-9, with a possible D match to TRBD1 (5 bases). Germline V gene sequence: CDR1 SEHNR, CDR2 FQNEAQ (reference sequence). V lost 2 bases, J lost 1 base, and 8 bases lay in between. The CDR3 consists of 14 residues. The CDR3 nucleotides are TGTGCCAGCAGCTTACAGGGAGAGAACACTGAAGCTTTCTTT. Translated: CASSLQGENTEAFF.

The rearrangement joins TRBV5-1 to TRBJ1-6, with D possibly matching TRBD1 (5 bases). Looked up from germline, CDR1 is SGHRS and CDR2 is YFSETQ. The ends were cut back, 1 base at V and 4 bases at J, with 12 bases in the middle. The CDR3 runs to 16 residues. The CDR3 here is CASSLSSTAYNSPLHF. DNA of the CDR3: TGCGCCAGCAGCTTGTCGTCGACAGCTTATAATTCACCCCTCCACTTT.

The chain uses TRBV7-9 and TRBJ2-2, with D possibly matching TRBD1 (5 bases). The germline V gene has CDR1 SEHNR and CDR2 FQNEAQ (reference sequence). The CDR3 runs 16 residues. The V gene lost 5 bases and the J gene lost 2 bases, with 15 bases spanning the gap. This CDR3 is CASSLLKGQNTGELFF. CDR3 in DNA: TGTGCCAGCAGCCTCCTTAAGGGGCAAAACACCGGGGAGCTGTTTTTT.

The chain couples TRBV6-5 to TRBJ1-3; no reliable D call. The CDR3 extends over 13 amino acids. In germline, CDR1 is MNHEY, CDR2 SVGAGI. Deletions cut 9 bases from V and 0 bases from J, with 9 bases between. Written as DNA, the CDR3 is TGTGCCAGTCGCCTCCTCTCTGGAAACACCATATATTTT. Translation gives CASRLLSGNTIYF.

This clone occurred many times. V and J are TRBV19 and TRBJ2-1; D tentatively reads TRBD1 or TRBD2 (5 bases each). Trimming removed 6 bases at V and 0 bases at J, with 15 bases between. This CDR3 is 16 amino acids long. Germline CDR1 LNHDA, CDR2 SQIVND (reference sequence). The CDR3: CASSLGWGSSYNEQFF. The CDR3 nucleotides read TGTGCCAGTAGCCTAGGCTGGGGGAGCTCCTACAATGAGCAGTTCTTC. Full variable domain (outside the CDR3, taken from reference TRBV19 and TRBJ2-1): DGGITQSPKYLFRKEGQNVTLSCEQNLNHDAMYWYRQDPGQGLRLIYYSQIVNDFQKGDIAEGYSVSREKKESFPLTVTSAQKNPTAFYLCASSLGWGSSYNEQFFGPGTRLTVL.

The CDR3 DNA sequence: TGTGCCAGCAGCACCTACACAGATACGCAGTATTTT. Translated: CASSTYTDTQYF. The chain uses TRBV7-2 and TRBJ2-3, with D unresolved. The CDR3 extends over 12 amino acids. Trimming pared 5 bases from V and 2 bases from J, leaving 5 bases between. Per germline, CDR1 SGHTA and CDR2 FQGNSA. Filled out from reference TRBV7-2 and TRBJ2-3, the complete variable domain reads GAGVSQSPSNKVTEKGKDVELRCDPISGHTALYWYRQSLGQGLEFLIYFQGNSAPDKSGLPSDRFSAERTGGSVSTLTIQRTQQEDSAVYLCASSTYTDTQYFGPGTRLTVL.

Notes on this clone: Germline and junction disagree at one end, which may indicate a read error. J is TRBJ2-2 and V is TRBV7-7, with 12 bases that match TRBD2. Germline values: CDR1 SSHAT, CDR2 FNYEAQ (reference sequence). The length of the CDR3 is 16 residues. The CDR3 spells CASSLASGRAAGELFF. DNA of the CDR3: TGTGCTAGCAGCTTAGCTAGCGGGAGGGCCGCCGGGGAGCTGTTTTTT.

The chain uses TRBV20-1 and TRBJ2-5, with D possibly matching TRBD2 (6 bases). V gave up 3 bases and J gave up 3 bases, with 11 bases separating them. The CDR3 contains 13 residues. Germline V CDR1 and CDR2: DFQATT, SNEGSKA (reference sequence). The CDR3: CSASRAGKETQYF. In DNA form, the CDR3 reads TGCAGTGCTAGTAGGGCGGGGAAAGAGACCCAGTACTTC.

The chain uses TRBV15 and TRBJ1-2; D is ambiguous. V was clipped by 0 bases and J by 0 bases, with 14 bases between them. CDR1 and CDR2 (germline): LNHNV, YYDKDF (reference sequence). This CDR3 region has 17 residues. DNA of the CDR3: TGTGCCACCAGCAGAGATCTCGAGGAGGGAGCTAACTATGGCTACACCTTC. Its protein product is CATSRDLEEGANYGYTF.

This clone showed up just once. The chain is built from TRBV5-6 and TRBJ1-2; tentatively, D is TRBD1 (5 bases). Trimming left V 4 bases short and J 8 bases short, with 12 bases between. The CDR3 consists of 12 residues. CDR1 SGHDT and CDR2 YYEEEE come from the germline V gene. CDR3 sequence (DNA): TGTGCCAGCAGCCACCGCAGGGTCGGCTACACCTTC. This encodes CASSHRRVGYTF. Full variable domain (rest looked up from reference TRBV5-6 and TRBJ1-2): DAGVTQSPTHLIKTRGQQVTLRCSPKSGHDTVSWYQQALGQGPQFIFQYYEEEERQRGNFPDRFSGHQFPNYSSELNVNALLLGDSALYLCASSHRRVGYTFGSGTRLTVV.

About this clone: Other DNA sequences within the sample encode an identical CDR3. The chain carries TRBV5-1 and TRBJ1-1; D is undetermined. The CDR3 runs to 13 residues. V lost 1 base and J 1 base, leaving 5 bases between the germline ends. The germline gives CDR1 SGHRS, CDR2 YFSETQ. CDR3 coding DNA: TGCGCCAGCAGCTTGTCCGAGAACACTGAAGCTTTCTTT. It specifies CASSLSENTEAFF.

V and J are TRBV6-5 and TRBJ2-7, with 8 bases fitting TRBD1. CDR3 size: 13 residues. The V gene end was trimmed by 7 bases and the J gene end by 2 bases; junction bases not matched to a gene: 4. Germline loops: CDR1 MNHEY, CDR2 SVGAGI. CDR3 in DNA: TGTGCCAGCAAACAGGGGGTAGCCTACGAGCAGTACTTC. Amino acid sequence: CASKQGVAYEQYF.